The rows below give T cell receptor beta chains drawn from one sample of a study of cytomegalovirus exposure and HLA in healthy donors. Clones were sequenced by immunoSEQ multiplex PCR, and TCRdb holds only the in-frame ones, with some missing. This sample has 130,000 to 150,000 clones, with around four fifths found just once. Sequenced material: PBMCs. The receptors here all came from a woman aged 55-69 years in good health and CMV-seropositive. The CDR3 runs from the conserved cysteine through the conserved F or W. The D gene is left open where the match is weak. The listing skips clone size in some rows; elsewhere it reads once, few, many or a size class.

j_gene: TRBJ2-1; v_gene: TRBV7-9; d_gene: TRBD2; abundance: -; CDR3aa: CASSIPSGSLNEQFF; CDR3nt: TGTGCCAGCAGCATACCTAGCGGGAGTTTGAATGAGCAGTTCTTC
j_gene: TRBJ1-2; v_gene: TRBV7-8; d_gene: TRBD1; abundance: -; CDR3aa: CASSLGTGGQANYGYTF; CDR3nt: TGTGCCAGCAGCTTAGGCACAGGGGGACAAGCTAACTATGGCTACACCTTC
j_gene: TRBJ1-4; v_gene: TRBV4-3; d_gene: -; abundance: few; CDR3aa: CASSPTPGSEKLFF; CDR3nt: TGCGCCAGCAGCCCGACACCCGGGAGCGAAAAACTGTTTTTT
j_gene: TRBJ2-7; v_gene: TRBV28; d_gene: -; abundance: -; CDR3aa: CASSTPEHPRSYEQYF; CDR3nt: TGTGCCAGCAGTACGCCAGAGCACCCGAGGTCCTACGAGCAGTACTTC
j_gene: TRBJ2-3; v_gene: TRBV4-2; d_gene: TRBD2; abundance: once; CDR3aa: CASSMYAGADTSTDTQYF; CDR3nt: TGTGCCAGCAGCATGTACGCGGGAGCTGACACTAGCACAGATACGCAGTATTTT
j_gene: TRBJ2-3; v_gene: TRBV19; d_gene: TRBD1; abundance: -; CDR3aa: CASSGTATDTQYF; CDR3nt: TGTGCCAGCTCGGGGACAGCCACAGATACGCAGTATTTT
j_gene: TRBJ1-1; v_gene: TRBV2; d_gene: -; abundance: -; CDR3aa: CASKGRGGTPEAFF; CDR3nt: TGTGCCAGCAAGGGGAGAGGGGGAACACCTGAAGCTTTCTTT
j_gene: TRBJ2-1; v_gene: TRBV27; d_gene: -; abundance: few; CDR3aa: CASATRPVNEQFF; CDR3nt: TGTGCCAGCGCGACAAGACCTGTTAATGAGCAGTTCTTC
j_gene: TRBJ2-3; v_gene: TRBV9; d_gene: -; abundance: -; CDR3aa: CASSVEAAQTDTQYF; CDR3nt: TGTGCCAGCAGCGTAGAAGCGGCTCAGACAGATACGCAGTATTTT
j_gene: TRBJ2-5; v_gene: TRBV18; d_gene: -; abundance: -; CDR3aa: CASSPVDGAQETQYF; CDR3nt: TGTGCCAGCTCACCGGTAGATGGGGCCCAAGAGACCCAGTACTTC
j_gene: TRBJ2-7; v_gene: TRBV28; d_gene: -; abundance: -; CDR3aa: CASSARLYPYEQYF; CDR3nt: TGTGCCAGCAGTGCCAGATTATACCCCTACGAGCAGTACTTC
j_gene: TRBJ2-7; v_gene: TRBV5-8; d_gene: -; abundance: -; CDR3aa: CASSRRDSYYEQYF; CDR3nt: TGTGCCAGCAGCCGGCGGGACAGTTACTACGAGCAGTACTTC
j_gene: TRBJ2-3; v_gene: TRBV28; d_gene: -; abundance: -; CDR3aa: CASRRAGAHTDTQYF; CDR3nt: TGTGCCAGCAGGCGCGCGGGGGCACACACAGATACGCAGTATTTT
j_gene: TRBJ2-2; v_gene: TRBV10-1; d_gene: TRBD2; abundance: -; CDR3aa: CASSDGEGTGELFF; CDR3nt: TGCGCCAGCAGTGATGGGGAGGGGACCGGGGAGCTGTTTTTT
j_gene: TRBJ1-1; v_gene: TRBV4-3; d_gene: -; abundance: few; CDR3aa: CASSQVFGYTEAFF; CDR3nt: TGCGCCAGCAGCCAAGTCTTCGGGTACACTGAAGCTTTCTTT
j_gene: TRBJ2-5; v_gene: TRBV11-3; d_gene: -; abundance: -; CDR3aa: CASSSGEEETQYF; CDR3nt: TGTGCCAGCAGCTCCGGGGAAGAAGAGACCCAGTACTTC
j_gene: TRBJ2-7; v_gene: TRBV5-1; d_gene: -; abundance: -; CDR3aa: CASSGRSRVYEQYF; CDR3nt: TGCGCCAGCAGCGGCCGAAGCAGGGTGTACGAGCAGTACTTC
j_gene: TRBJ2-5; v_gene: TRBV2; d_gene: -; abundance: -; CDR3aa: CATDGVETQYF; CDR3nt: TGTGCCACGGACGGGGTGGAGACCCAGTACTTC
j_gene: TRBJ1-2; v_gene: TRBV28; d_gene: -; abundance: once; CDR3aa: CASSLAPSSYGYTF; CDR3nt: TGTGCCAGCAGTCTAGCCCCATCAAGCTATGGCTACACCTTC
j_gene: TRBJ2-7; v_gene: TRBV11-2; d_gene: -; abundance: -; CDR3aa: CASLDSNYEQYF; CDR3nt: TGTGCCAGCCTAGATTCCAATTACGAGCAGTACTTC
j_gene: TRBJ2-3; v_gene: TRBV11-1; d_gene: TRBD1; abundance: -; CDR3aa: CASSLSLDRGVPDTQYF; CDR3nt: TGTGCCAGCAGCTTATCCCTGGACAGGGGAGTTCCAGATACGCAGTATTTT
j_gene: TRBJ2-7; v_gene: TRBV27; d_gene: TRBD2; abundance: -; CDR3aa: CASSLGLAGEQYF; CDR3nt: TGTGCCAGCAGTTTAGGACTAGCGGGGGAGCAGTACTTC
j_gene: TRBJ2-3; v_gene: TRBV7-2; d_gene: -; abundance: once; CDR3aa: CASSLDLNTQYF; CDR3nt: TGTGCCAGCAGCCTCGACTTAAATACGCAGTATTTT
j_gene: TRBJ1-1; v_gene: TRBV6-4; d_gene: -; abundance: -; CDR3aa: CASSATEDTEAFF; CDR3nt: TGTGCCAGCAGTGCCACGGAGGACACTGAAGCTTTCTTT
j_gene: TRBJ2-1; v_gene: TRBV15; d_gene: TRBD2; abundance: -; CDR3aa: CATSRDLLTSGRNNEQFF; CDR3nt: TGTGCCACCAGCAGAGACCTTTTGACTAGCGGGAGAAACAATGAGCAGTTCTTC
j_gene: TRBJ2-1; v_gene: TRBV10-3; d_gene: TRBD2; abundance: -; CDR3aa: CAISLAGGEYNEQFF; CDR3nt: TGTGCCATCAGCTTAGCGGGAGGGGAGTACAATGAGCAGTTCTTC
j_gene: TRBJ2-2; v_gene: TRBV30; d_gene: TRBD2; abundance: -; CDR3aa: CAWSLATGRGGELFF; CDR3nt: TGTGCCTGGAGTTTAGCCACCGGGAGGGGCGGGGAGCTGTTTTTT
j_gene: TRBJ2-6; v_gene: TRBV30; d_gene: -; abundance: -; CDR3aa: CAWSGRLSGANVLTF; CDR3nt: TGTGCCTGGAGTGGGAGGCTCTCAGGGGCCAACGTCCTGACTTTC
j_gene: TRBJ2-7; v_gene: TRBV5-6; d_gene: -; abundance: -; CDR3aa: CASRSYRGGSYEQYF; CDR3nt: TGTGCCAGCAGGTCCTACAGGGGAGGATCCTACGAGCAGTACTTC
j_gene: TRBJ2-7; v_gene: TRBV9; d_gene: -; abundance: -; CDR3aa: CASSPRGAAYEQYF; CDR3nt: TGTGCCAGCAGCCCACGGGGAGCGGCCTACGAGCAGTACTTC
j_gene: TRBJ2-5; v_gene: TRBV25-1; d_gene: -; abundance: -; CDR3aa: CASSPPGSQETQYF; CDR3nt: TGTGCCAGCAGTCCCCCTGGCAGCCAAGAGACCCAGTACTTC
j_gene: TRBJ2-2; v_gene: TRBV28; d_gene: TRBD1; abundance: -; CDR3aa: CASMGQGNTGELFF; CDR3nt: TGTGCCAGCATGGGACAGGGGAACACCGGGGAGCTGTTTTTT
j_gene: TRBJ2-7; v_gene: TRBV7-8; d_gene: TRBD1; abundance: -; CDR3aa: CASGTGMDEQYF; CDR3nt: TGTGCCAGCGGGACAGGGATGGACGAGCAGTACTTC